A selection of T cell receptor beta chains follows, all from one sample in a study of blood T cell repertoires in COVID-19. The repertoire was sequenced with immunoSEQ multiplex PCR; TCRdb's copy has only in-frame clones and lacks some. The sample has over 100,000 clones, 85% seen once; the top ten hold about 11%. The sequenced sample consisted of peripheral blood. The origin of the receptors is a man older than 75 with acute or convalescent COVID-19. Each CDR3 is given with its conserved first and last residue. Fields, in order: clone size, V gene, D gene, J gene, CDR3 protein, CDR3 DNA. The D gene is left open where the match is weak. For some rows the clone size is stated as once, few or many, or as a class when expanded; others skip it.

>NA|TRBV5-1|TRBD2|TRBJ2-3
CASSLDGLADTQYF
TGCGCCAGCAGCTTAGATGGACTAGCAGATACGCAGTATTTT
>NA|TRBV3-1/TRBV3-2|TRBD1|TRBJ1-1
CASRDRGNTEAFF
TGTGCCAGCAGGGACAGGGGAAACACTGAAGCTTTCTTT
>NA|TRBV20-1|TRBD2|TRBJ2-7
CSASTSGKSYEQYF
TGCAGTGCTAGTACTAGCGGCAAATCCTACGAGCAGTACTTC
>NA|TRBV5-1|TRBD2|TRBJ2-2
CASSAGGGTGELFF
TGCGCCAGCAGCGCGGGGGGAGGCACCGGGGAGCTGTTTTTT
>few|TRBV7-6|TRBD1|TRBJ1-4
CASSSEPGQGASNEKLFF
TGTGCCAGCAGCTCCGAACCGGGACAGGGGGCGTCAAATGAAAAACTGTTTTTT
>once|TRBV27|NA|TRBJ2-5
CASSLYQGTETQYF
TGTGCCAGCAGTTTATACCAGGGGACGGAGACCCAGTACTTC
>NA|TRBV5-1|TRBD1|TRBJ1-3
CASSSRTGSGNTIYF
TGCGCCAGCAGCTCGCGGACAGGGTCCGGAAACACCATATATTTT
>NA|TRBV18|NA|TRBJ2-3
CASSLLRGNTQYF
TGTGCCAGCTCACTTCTCCGGGGAAATACGCAGTATTTT
>NA|TRBV13|TRBD1|TRBJ2-1
CASSLGSGGSYNEQFF
TGTGCCAGCAGCTTAGGTTCAGGGGGCTCCTACAATGAGCAGTTCTTC
>NA|TRBV28|NA|TRBJ1-5
CASSLVGRPQHF
TGTGCCAGCAGTTTAGTGGGGCGGCCCCAGCATTTT
>NA|TRBV5-1|NA|TRBJ2-7
CASSPVADSHEQYF
TGCGCCAGCAGCCCGGTGGCAGACTCCCACGAGCAGTACTTC
>NA|TRBV24-1|TRBD2|TRBJ2-1
CATSEVSGSSYNEQFF
TGTGCCACCAGTGAAGTTAGCGGGAGCTCCTACAATGAGCAGTTCTTC
>NA|TRBV3-1/TRBV3-2|TRBD1|TRBJ1-1
CASSQDLRGQGGNTEAFF
TGTGCCAGCAGCCAAGATTTAAGGGGACAGGGTGGGAACACTGAAGCTTTCTTT
>NA|TRBV5-1|TRBD1|TRBJ1-3
CASSLVAGGAGNTIYF
TGCGCCAGCAGCTTGGTGGCAGGGGGTGCTGGAAACACCATATATTTT
>NA|TRBV6-5|TRBD1|TRBJ1-2
CASSYGTGIGGYTF
TGTGCCAGCAGTTACGGGACAGGGATAGGTGGCTACACCTTC
>once|TRBV7-8|TRBD1|TRBJ1-4
CASSNDRENEKLFF
TGTGCCAGCAGCAACGACAGGGAAAATGAAAAACTGTTTTTT
>NA|TRBV9|NA|TRBJ2-1
CASSVSSAGSYNEQFF
TGTGCCAGCAGCGTATCGTCTGCAGGATCCTACAATGAGCAGTTCTTC
>NA|TRBV19|TRBD1|TRBJ2-4
CASSLGQGIGIQYF
TGTGCCAGTAGTTTGGGACAGGGTATTGGCATTCAGTACTTC
>NA|TRBV3-1/TRBV3-2|TRBD1|TRBJ2-5
CASSLRQGGQETQYF
TGTGCCAGCAGCCTTCGACAGGGTGGGCAAGAGACCCAGTACTTC
>NA|TRBV4-1|TRBD1|TRBJ1-5
CASSLVPGTDYSNQPQHF
TGCGCCAGCAGCCTCGTACCCGGGACAGATTATAGCAATCAGCCCCAGCATTTT
>NA|TRBV25-1|TRBD1|TRBJ2-7
CASSALGTGGYEQYF
TGTGCCAGCAGTGCACTCGGGACAGGAGGCTACGAGCAGTACTTC
>NA|TRBV4-1|NA|TRBJ1-1
CASSQLLPGQNTEAFF
TGCGCCAGCAGCCAGTTACTCCCGGGACAGAACACTGAAGCTTTCTTT
>NA|TRBV5-1|TRBD2|TRBJ2-1
CASSLTGTSGNEQFF
TGCGCCAGCAGCTTGACCGGGACTAGCGGCAATGAGCAGTTCTTC
>NA|TRBV28|TRBD1|TRBJ2-1
CASSSGGFNEQFF
TGTGCCAGCAGTTCAGGGGGCTTCAATGAGCAGTTCTTC
>NA|TRBV7-3|TRBD2|TRBJ2-1
CASSLAGTTGFDEQFF
TGTGCCAGCTCCCTAGCGGGGACGACTGGTTTCGATGAGCAGTTCTTC
>NA|TRBV29-1|NA|TRBJ2-7
CSVEDGGEEQYF
TGCAGCGTTGAAGATGGCGGGGAGGAGCAGTACTTC
>NA|TRBV11-2|NA|TRBJ1-2
CASSLRQGWAYGYTF
TGTGCCAGCAGCTTAAGGCAGGGGTGGGCCTATGGCTACACCTTC
>NA|TRBV6-5|NA|TRBJ1-6
CASGLGAPLHF
TGTGCCAGCGGGTTGGGAGCACCCCTCCACTTT
>NA|TRBV10-1|TRBD1|TRBJ2-7
CASSLGTGVRYEQYF
TGCGCCAGCAGTCTGGGTACAGGGGTTCGGTACGAGCAGTACTTC
>NA|TRBV3-1/TRBV3-2|TRBD1|TRBJ1-1
CASSQRTGGALGEAFF
TGTGCCAGCAGCCAGCGGACAGGGGGCGCCTTAGGTGAAGCTTTCTTT
>few|TRBV5-1|NA|TRBJ1-1
CASSPGGQSTEAFF
TGCGCCAGCAGCCCGGGGGGACAATCCACTGAAGCTTTCTTT
>NA|TRBV6-5|NA|TRBJ1-2
CASSRTENYGYTF
TGTGCCAGCAGCCGAACAGAGAACTATGGCTACACCTTC
>few|TRBV2|NA|TRBJ2-5
CASSAEHLLETQYF
TGTGCCAGCAGTGCGGAGCATTTACTAGAGACCCAGTACTTC
>few|TRBV5-4|TRBD1|TRBJ2-3
CASRSGTGQDTQYF
TGTGCCAGCAGATCCGGGACAGGGCAAGATACGCAGTATTTT
>NA|TRBV5-1|TRBD2|TRBJ2-1
CASSLPRTSGGLYNEQFF
TGCGCCAGCAGCCTACCCCGGACTAGCGGGGGCCTCTACAATGAGCAGTTCTTC
>NA|TRBV6-2/TRBV6-3|NA|TRBJ1-1
CASSYEAGVGENTEAFF
TGTGCCAGCAGTTACGAGGCAGGGGTCGGGGAGAACACTGAAGCTTTCTTT
>once|TRBV6-5|TRBD1|TRBJ1-5
CATRGPDQPQHF
TGTGCCACCAGGGGGCCCGATCAGCCCCAGCATTTT
>NA|TRBV29-1|NA|TRBJ1-2
CSVLDSSYGYTF
TGCAGCGTGCTGGACAGCTCCTATGGCTACACCTTC
>NA|TRBV20-1|TRBD2|TRBJ2-3
CSASSGGQYF
TGCAGTGCTAGTAGCGGGGGGCAGTATTTT
>NA|TRBV7-2|TRBD2|TRBJ2-4
CASSFPTSGIKNIQYF
TGTGCCAGCAGCTTCCCTACTAGCGGGATAAAAAACATTCAGTACTTC
>NA|TRBV6-5|NA|TRBJ1-6
CASSYSEGNSPLHF
TGTGCCAGCAGTTACTCGGAGGGAAATTCACCCCTCCACTTT
>NA|TRBV9|TRBD2|TRBJ2-2
CASSGPNSGRNTGELFF
TGTGCCAGCAGCGGCCCAAATAGCGGGAGGAACACCGGGGAGCTGTTTTTT
>NA|TRBV5-8|NA|TRBJ2-5
CASGSSRETRETQYF
TGTGCCAGCGGTTCTTCCCGGGAGACCCGGGAGACCCAGTACTTC
>NA|TRBV19|NA|TRBJ1-2
CASSMSGNAYGYTF
TGTGCCAGTAGTATGTCGGGGAATGCCTATGGCTACACCTTC
>NA|TRBV11-2|NA|TRBJ2-5
CASSPPGLAETQYF
TGTGCCAGCAGCCCCCCCGGGCTAGCCGAGACCCAGTACTTC
>NA|TRBV6-2/TRBV6-3|TRBD1|TRBJ2-7
CASSSRTGGNSYEQYF
TGTGCCAGCAGCTCCCGAACAGGGGGAAATTCCTACGAGCAGTACTTC
>NA|TRBV5-4|NA|TRBJ1-1
CASSLGTLNTEAFF
TGTGCCAGCAGCCTCGGGACATTGAACACTGAAGCTTTCTTT
>NA|TRBV3-1/TRBV3-2|NA|TRBJ1-1
CASSQHGENTEAFF
TGTGCCAGCAGCCAACACGGAGAGAACACTGAAGCTTTCTTT
>NA|TRBV6-5|TRBD1|TRBJ1-1
CASSLMTGDTEAFF
TGTGCCAGCAGTCTCATGACAGGGGATACTGAAGCTTTCTTT